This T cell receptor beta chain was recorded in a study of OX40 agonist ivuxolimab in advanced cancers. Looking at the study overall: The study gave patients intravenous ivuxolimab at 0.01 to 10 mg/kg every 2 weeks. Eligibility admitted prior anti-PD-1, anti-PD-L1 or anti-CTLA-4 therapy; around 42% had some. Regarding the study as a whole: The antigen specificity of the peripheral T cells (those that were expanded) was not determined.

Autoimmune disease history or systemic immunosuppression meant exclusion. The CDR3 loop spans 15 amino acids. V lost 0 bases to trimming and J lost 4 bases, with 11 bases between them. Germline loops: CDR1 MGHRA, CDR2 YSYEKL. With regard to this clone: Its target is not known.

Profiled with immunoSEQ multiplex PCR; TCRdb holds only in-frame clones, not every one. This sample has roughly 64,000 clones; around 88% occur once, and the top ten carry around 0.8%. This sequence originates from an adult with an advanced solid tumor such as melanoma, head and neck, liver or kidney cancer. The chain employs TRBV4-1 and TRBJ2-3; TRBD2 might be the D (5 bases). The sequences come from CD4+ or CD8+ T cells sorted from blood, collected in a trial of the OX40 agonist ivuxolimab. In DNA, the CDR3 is TGCGCCAGCAGCCAAGATCGAGGAGGTGCAGATACGCAGTATTTT. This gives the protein CASSQDRGGADTQYF.